What follows is one T cell receptor beta chain and its context. The data originate from a study of blood T cell repertoires in COVID-19. Study-wide background: The cDNA or gDNA used as material had been derived from T cells, B-cell-depleted T cells, or PBMCs.

Study members were between roughly 18 and 100 years old and lived in 20 to 30 US regions. This CDR3 has 16 residues. The V end lost 2 bases, the J end lost 1 base, and 12 bases lay between the germline ends. Germline CDR1 WNHNN, CDR2 SYGVQD (reference sequence). Sequencing used immunoSEQ multiplex PCR; TCRdb keeps in-frame clones, though not all of them. The table shows fewer than 400,000 clones, with 65% to 90% occurring only once. Sequencing input: PBMCs or T cells enriched from blood (not recorded which). The sequence was obtained from a man aged 25 to 40 who had recovered from COVID-19. The chain uses TRBV10-1 and TRBJ2-1; tentatively, D is TRBD1 (5 bases). The DNA of the CDR3 is TGCGCCAGCAGTGAGATTGAAGGGGCATCCTACAATGAGCAGTTCTTC. It encodes CASSEIEGASYNEQFF.